Below, 5 T cell receptor beta chains from the same sample are listed, as sequenced in a study of identical twins. Each CDR3 protein is one row after TCRdb ran MiXCR on the 5' RACE reads. Of approximately 590,000 distinct CDR3 sequences listed, 9.6% are singletons. These data are also associated with another study on yellow fever vaccine responses in identical twins.

What was sequenced was PBMCs. The receptor source for this set is a woman under 30 in good health.

Written as DNA, the CDR3 is TGTGCCAGCTCACCACCGGGACCGGGGGAGACCCAGTACTTC. Encoded protein: CASSPPGPGETQYF. This chain uses TRBV18 with TRBJ2-5; D is tentatively TRBD1 or TRBD2 (5 bases each). The CDR3 is 14 amino acids. V lost 0 bases to trimming and J lost 5 bases, with 10 bases between them. From germline, CDR1 is KGHSH and CDR2 LQKENI.

Turning to this clonotype: A read error may be the cause here, since a much bigger clone is one base away. The rearrangement uses TRBV7-2 and TRBJ2-3; TRBD2 is a possible D gene (5 bases). The CDR3 length is 15 residues. Germline CDR1 SGHTA, CDR2 FQGNSA. V lost 8 bases and J 2 bases, leaving 17 bases between the germline ends. The CDR3: CASLVRDGSTDTQYF. The CDR3 DNA reads TGTGCCAGCCTTGTCCGGGATGGGTCCACAGATACGCAGTATTTT.

In its sample, this clonotype was seen many times. The chain couples TRBV20-1 to TRBJ1-5; tentatively, D is TRBD1 (5 bases). Looked up from germline, CDR1 is DFQATT and CDR2 is SNEGSKA (reference sequence). The CDR3 runs to 13 residues. Trimming stripped 0 bases from V and 7 bases from J, with 10 bases between. The CDR3 sequence is CSAREIGGQPQHF. In nucleotides, the CDR3 is TGCAGTGCTAGAGAGATCGGGGGGCAGCCCCAGCATTTT.

This clonotype was picked up many times. The J gene is TRBJ2-2, the V gene TRBV9; D not certain. Germline CDR1 is SGDLS and CDR2 is YYNGEE. CDR3 length equals 12 residues. Trimming left V 4 bases short and J 3 bases short, with 4 bases between. CDR3 residues: CASSKYTGELFF. In nucleotides, the CDR3 is TGTGCCAGCAGCAAGTACACCGGGGAGCTGTTTTTT.

This chain connects TRBV28 to TRBJ1-5, with D possibly matching TRBD1 (5 bases). Trimming took 7 bases from V and 5 from J, leaving 15 bases between them. The CDR3 sequence is 14 residues long. Per germline, CDR1 MDHEN and CDR2 SYDVKM. CDR3 bases: TGTGCCAGCACCCTCAAGGGGTTCGATCAGCCCCAGCATTTT. Translated, it gives CASTLKGFDQPQHF.